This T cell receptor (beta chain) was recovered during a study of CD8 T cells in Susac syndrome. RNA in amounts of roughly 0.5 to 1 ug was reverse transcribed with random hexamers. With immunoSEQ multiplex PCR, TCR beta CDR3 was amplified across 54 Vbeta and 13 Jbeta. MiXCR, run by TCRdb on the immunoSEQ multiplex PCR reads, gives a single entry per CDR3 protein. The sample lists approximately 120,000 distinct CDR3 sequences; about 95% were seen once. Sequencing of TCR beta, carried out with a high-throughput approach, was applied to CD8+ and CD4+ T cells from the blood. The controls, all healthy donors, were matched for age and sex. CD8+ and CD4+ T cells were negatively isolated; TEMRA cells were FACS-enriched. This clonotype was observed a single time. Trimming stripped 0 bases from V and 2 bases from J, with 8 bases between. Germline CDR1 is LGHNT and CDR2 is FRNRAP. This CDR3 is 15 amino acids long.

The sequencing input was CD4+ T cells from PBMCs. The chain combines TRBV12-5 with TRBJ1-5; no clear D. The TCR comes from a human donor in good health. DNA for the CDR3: TGTGCTAGTGGTTTGGTGAGTAACGGCAATCAGCCCCAGCATTTT. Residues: CASGLVSNGNQPQHF.